This T cell receptor (beta chain) stems from a study of T cells in Graves' hyperthyroidism and ophthalmopathy. Researchers amplified the TCR beta CDR3 regions from RNA transcripts. A set of HTBI primers served as the primers for a first-round RT-PCR of the TCR CDR3. In TCRdb, the multiplex PCR reads were re-called with MiXCR into one record per CDR3 protein. In the table there are approximately 330,000 distinct CDR3 sequences, over 20% of which are singletons. A few counts support this clonotype. The CDR3 is made up of 14 amino acids. The V gene's germline CDR1 is MNHEY and CDR2 SVGEGT. V shed 7 bases and J 0 bases; nucleotides not matched to a gene: 5.

This TCR derives from a woman in her 50s with Graves' hyperthyroidism. The sample was blood. This sequence joins TRBV6-2 or TRBV6-3 and TRBJ2-5, with TRBD2 identical over 7 bases. CDR3 loop: CASILSGNQETQYF. CDR3 coding DNA: TGTGCCAGCATTCTGAGCGGGAACCAAGAGACCCAGTACTTC.